The text below deals with one T cell receptor (beta chain). Enrolled through a virtual design, the participants were between roughly 18 and 90 years of age and came from approximately 25 US areas. Profiling relied on immunoSEQ multiplex PCR, and the TCRdb table lists in-frame clones only, not all of them. The repertoire holds about 350,000 clones, less than 90% seen once, with about 0.93% in the top ten. The data were obtained in a study of blood T cell repertoires in COVID-19. The CDR3 is 14 amino acids. The germline CDR1 and CDR2 sequences are SNHLY and FYNNEI. Trimming pared 3 bases from V and 4 bases from J, leaving 10 bases between.

The J gene is TRBJ1-3, the V gene TRBV2, with D perhaps matching TRBD1 (5 bases). The TCR comes from a woman under 40 who had recovered from COVID-19. Sequencing was carried out using PBMCs or T cells enriched from blood (not recorded which). The CDR3 reads CASSDRGGGNTIYF. In DNA form, the CDR3 reads TGTGCCAGCAGTGATAGGGGCGGCGGAAACACCATATATTTT.